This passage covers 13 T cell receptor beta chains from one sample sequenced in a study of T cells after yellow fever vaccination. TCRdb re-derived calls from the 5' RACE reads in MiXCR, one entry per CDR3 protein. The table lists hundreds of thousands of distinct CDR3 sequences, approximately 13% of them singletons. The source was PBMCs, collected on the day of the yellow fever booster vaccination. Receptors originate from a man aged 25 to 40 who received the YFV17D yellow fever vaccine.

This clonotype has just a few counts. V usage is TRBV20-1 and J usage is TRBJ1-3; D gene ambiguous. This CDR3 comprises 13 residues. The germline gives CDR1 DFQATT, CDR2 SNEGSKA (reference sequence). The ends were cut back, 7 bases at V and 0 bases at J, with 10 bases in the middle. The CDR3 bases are TGCAGTGTACCAGGTAGCTCTGGAAACACCATATATTTT. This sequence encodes CSVPGSSGNTIYF.

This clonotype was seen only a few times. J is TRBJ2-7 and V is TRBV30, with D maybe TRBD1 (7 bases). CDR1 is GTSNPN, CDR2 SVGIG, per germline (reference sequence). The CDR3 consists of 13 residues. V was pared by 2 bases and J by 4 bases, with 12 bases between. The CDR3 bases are TGTGCCTGGAGTCGCGGGACAGAATACGAGCAGTACTTC. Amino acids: CAWSRGTEYEQYF.

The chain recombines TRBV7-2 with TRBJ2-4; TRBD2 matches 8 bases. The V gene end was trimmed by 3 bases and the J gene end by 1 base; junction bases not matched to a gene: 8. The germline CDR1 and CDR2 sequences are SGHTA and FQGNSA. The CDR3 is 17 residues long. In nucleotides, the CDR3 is TGTGCCAGCAGCTTGGGACCGGGACTAGGGGCCAAAAACATTCAGTACTTC. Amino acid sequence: CASSLGPGLGAKNIQYF.

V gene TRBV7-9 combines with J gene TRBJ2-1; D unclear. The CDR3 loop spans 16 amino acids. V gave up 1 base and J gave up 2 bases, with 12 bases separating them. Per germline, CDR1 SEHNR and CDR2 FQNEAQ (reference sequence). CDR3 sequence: CASSLVAGWTYNEQFF. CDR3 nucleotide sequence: TGTGCCAGCAGCTTAGTCGCCGGATGGACCTACAATGAGCAGTTCTTC.

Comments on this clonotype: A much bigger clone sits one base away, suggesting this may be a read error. The chain's CDR3 is CSARGQTSTDTQYF. CDR3 nucleotide sequence: TGCAGTGCTAGAGGGCAGACTAGCACAGATACGCAGTATTTT. This rearrangement joins TRBV20-1 to TRBJ2-3; D not certain. CDR1 is DFQATT, CDR2 SNEGSKA, per germline (reference sequence). V dropped 1 base and J dropped 0 bases, with 8 bases sitting between them. CDR3 length: 14 amino acids.

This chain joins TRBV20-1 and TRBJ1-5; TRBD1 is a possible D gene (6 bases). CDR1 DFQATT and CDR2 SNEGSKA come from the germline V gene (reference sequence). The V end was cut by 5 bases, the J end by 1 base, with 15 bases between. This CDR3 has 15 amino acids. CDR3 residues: CSAPLEGGSNQPQHF. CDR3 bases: TGCAGTGCTCCACTCGAGGGGGGGAGCAATCAGCCCCAGCATTTT.

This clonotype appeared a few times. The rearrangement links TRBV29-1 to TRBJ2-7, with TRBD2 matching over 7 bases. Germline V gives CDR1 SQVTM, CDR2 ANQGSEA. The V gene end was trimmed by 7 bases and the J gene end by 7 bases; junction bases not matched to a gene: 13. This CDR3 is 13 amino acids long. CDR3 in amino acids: CSGGASGLGEQYF. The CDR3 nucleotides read TGCAGCGGTGGGGCTAGCGGACTTGGGGAGCAGTACTTC.

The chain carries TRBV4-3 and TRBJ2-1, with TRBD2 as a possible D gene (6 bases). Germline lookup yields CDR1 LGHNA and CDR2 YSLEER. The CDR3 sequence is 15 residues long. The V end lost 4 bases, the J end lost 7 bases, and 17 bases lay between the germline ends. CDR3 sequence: CASSLSAGAGNEQFF. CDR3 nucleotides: TGCGCCAGCAGCCTTAGCGCTGGGGCGGGGAATGAGCAGTTCTTC.

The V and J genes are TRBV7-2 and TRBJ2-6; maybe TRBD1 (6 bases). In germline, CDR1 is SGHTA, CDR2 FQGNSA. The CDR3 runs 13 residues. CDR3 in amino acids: CGGRPPGANVLTF. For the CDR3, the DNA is TGTGGGGGGCGACCGCCTGGGGCCAACGTCCTGACTTTC.

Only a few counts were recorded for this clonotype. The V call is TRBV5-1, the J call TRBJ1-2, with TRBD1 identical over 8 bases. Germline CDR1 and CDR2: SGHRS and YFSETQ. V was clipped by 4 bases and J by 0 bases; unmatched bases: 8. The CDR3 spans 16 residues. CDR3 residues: CASSMTGTGSNYGYTF. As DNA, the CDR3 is TGCGCCAGCAGCATGACCGGGACAGGTTCTAACTATGGCTACACCTTC.

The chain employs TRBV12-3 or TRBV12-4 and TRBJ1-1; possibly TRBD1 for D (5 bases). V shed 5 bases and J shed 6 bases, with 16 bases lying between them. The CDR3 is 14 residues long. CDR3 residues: CASSSTGARPEAFF. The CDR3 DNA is TGTGCCAGCAGTAGCACAGGAGCCCGCCCTGAAGCTTTCTTT.

CDR3 protein: CSVLESYEQYF. The CDR3 nucleotides are TGCAGCGTTCTAGAGAGCTACGAGCAGTACTTC. The V call is TRBV29-1, the J call TRBJ2-7; D unclear. V was shortened by 5 bases and J by 3 bases, with 8 bases between the two germline ends. This CDR3 is 11 amino acids long. From germline, CDR1 is SQVTM and CDR2 ANQGSEA.

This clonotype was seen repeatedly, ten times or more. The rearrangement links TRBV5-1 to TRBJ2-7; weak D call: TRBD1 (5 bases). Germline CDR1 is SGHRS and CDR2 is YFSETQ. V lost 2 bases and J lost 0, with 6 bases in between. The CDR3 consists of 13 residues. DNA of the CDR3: TGCGCCAGCAGCTTTGGGGCCTCCTACGAGCAGTACTTC. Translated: CASSFGASYEQYF.